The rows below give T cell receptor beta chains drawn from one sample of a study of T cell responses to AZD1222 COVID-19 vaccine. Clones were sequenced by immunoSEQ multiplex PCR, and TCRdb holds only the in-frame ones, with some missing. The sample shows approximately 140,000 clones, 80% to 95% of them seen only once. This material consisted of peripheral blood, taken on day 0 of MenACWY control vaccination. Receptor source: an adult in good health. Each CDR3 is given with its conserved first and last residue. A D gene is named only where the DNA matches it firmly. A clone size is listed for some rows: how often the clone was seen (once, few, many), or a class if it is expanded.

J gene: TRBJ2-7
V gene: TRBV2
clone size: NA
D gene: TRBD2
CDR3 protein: CASSEKRGPYEQYF
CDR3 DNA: TGTGCCAGCAGTGAAAAGCGGGGGCCCTACGAGCAGTACTTC

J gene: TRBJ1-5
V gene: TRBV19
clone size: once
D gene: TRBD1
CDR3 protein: CASSIFGTGGDQPQHF
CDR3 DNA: TGTGCCAGTAGTATCTTCGGGACAGGGGGTGATCAGCCCCAGCATTTT

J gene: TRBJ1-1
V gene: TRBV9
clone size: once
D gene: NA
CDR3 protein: CASSATGGDTEAFF
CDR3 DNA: TGTGCCAGCAGCGCCACAGGTGGGGACACTGAAGCTTTCTTT

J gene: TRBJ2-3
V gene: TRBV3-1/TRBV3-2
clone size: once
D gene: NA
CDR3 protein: CASSLIPYRADTQYF
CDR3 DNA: TGTGCCAGCAGCCTTATCCCCTACAGGGCAGATACGCAGTATTTT

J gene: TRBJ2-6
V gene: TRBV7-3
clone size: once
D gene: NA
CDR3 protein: CASSPTGLSSGANVLTF
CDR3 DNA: TGTGCCAGCAGCCCGACCGGACTGAGCTCTGGGGCCAACGTCCTGACTTTC

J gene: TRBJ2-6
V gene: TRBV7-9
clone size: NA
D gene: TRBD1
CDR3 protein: CASSTSDRIVSGANVLTF
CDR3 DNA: TGTGCCAGCAGCACGTCGGACAGGATAGTGTCTGGGGCCAACGTCCTGACTTTC

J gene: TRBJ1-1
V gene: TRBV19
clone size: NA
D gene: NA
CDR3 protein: CASSIEGGYTEAFF
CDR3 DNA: TGTGCCAGTAGTATAGAGGGGGGATACACTGAAGCTTTCTTT

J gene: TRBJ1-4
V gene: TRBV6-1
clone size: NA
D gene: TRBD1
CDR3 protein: CASSAWPRTGTNEKLFF
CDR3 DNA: TGTGCCAGCAGTGCATGGCCCCGGACAGGGACTAATGAAAAACTGTTTTTT

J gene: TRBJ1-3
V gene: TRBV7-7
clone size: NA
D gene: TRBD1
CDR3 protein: CASSERTGSGNTIYF
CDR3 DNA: TGTGCCAGCAGCGAGCGGACAGGCTCTGGAAACACCATATATTTT

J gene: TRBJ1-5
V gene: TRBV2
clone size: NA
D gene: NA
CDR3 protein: CASSVGDLSNQPQHF
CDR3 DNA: TGTGCCAGCAGCGTCGGGGACCTTAGCAATCAGCCCCAGCATTTT

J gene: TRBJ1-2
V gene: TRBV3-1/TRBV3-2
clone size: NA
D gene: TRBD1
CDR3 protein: CASSLGQASYGYTF
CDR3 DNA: TGTGCCAGCAGCCTCGGACAGGCCAGCTATGGCTACACCTTC

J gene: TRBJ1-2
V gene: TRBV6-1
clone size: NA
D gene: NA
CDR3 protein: CASSEADGVRYGYTF
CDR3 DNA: TGTGCCAGCAGTGAAGCCGATGGGGTCCGCTATGGCTACACCTTC

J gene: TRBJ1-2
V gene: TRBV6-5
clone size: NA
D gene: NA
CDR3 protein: CASSRTEGYGYTF
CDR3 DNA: TGTGCCAGCAGCCGGACGGAGGGGTATGGCTACACCTTC

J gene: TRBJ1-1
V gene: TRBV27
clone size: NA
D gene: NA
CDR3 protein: CATKPGQMNTEAFF
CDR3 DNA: TGTGCCACCAAACCGGGACAAATGAACACTGAAGCTTTCTTT

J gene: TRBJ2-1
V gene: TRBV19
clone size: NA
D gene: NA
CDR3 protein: CASSIGNGEYEQFF
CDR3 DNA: TGTGCCAGTAGTATAGGGAATGGGGAGTATGAGCAGTTCTTC

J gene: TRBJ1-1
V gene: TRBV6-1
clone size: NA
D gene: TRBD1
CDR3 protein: CASSEPRARQGGTEAFF
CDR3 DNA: TGTGCCAGCAGTGAACCGCGGGCGAGACAGGGAGGCACTGAAGCTTTCTTT

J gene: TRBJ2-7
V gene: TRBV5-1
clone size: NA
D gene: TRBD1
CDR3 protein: CASSATGQGYEQYF
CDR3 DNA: TGCGCCAGCAGCGCGACGGGACAGGGCTACGAGCAGTACTTC

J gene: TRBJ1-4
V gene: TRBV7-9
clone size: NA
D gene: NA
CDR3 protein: CASSPGRDEKLFF
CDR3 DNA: TGTGCCAGCAGCCCAGGGAGGGATGAAAAACTGTTTTTT

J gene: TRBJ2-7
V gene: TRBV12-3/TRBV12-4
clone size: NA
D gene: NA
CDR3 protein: CASSSLDAYEQYF
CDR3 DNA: TGTGCCAGCAGTTCCCTTGATGCCTACGAGCAGTACTTC

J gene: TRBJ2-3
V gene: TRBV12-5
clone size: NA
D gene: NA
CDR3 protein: CASAASSTDTQYF
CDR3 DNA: TGTGCTAGTGCGGCTAGCAGCACAGATACGCAGTATTTT

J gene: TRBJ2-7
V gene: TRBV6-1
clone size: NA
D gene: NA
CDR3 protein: CASSEGHGESYEQYF
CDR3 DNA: TGTGCCAGCAGTGAAGGACACGGGGAGAGCTACGAGCAGTACTTC

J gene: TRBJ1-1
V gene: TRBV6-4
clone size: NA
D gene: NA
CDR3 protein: CASGPPQGPLNTEAFF
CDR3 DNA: TGTGCCAGCGGCCCCCCCCAGGGACCCTTGAACACTGAAGCTTTCTTT

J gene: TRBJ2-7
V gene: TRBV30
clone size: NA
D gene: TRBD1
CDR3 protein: CAWRPRGQGAIQGFYEQYF
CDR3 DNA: TGTGCCTGGAGACCCAGGGGACAGGGGGCAATTCAGGGATTCTACGAGCAGTACTTC

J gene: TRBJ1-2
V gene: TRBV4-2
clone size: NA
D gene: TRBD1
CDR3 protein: CASSQVTGQSFGYTF
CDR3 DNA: TGTGCCAGCAGCCAAGTTACGGGACAGTCGTTTGGCTACACCTTC

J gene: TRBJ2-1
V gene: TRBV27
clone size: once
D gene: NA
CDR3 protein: CASRLRDGLYNEQFF
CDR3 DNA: TGTGCCAGCAGGTTGCGGGACGGGCTTTACAATGAGCAGTTCTTC

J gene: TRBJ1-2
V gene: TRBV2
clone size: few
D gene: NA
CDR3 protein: CASREGPTGSYGYTF
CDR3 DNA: TGTGCCAGCAGGGAGGGACCGACAGGAAGCTATGGCTACACCTTC

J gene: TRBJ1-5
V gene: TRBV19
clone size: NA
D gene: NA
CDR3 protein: CASSIGGRPRWQPQHF
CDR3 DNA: TGTGCCAGTAGTATAGGTGGCAGGCCTAGGTGGCAGCCCCAGCATTTT

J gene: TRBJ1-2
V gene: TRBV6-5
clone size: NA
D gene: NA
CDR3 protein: CASSVGQFDYGYTF
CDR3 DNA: TGTGCCAGCAGCGTCGGACAGTTCGATTATGGCTACACCTTC

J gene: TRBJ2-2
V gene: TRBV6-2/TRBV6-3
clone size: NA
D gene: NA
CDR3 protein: CASSPNTANTGELFF
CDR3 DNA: TGTGCCAGCAGTCCAAACACCGCGAACACCGGGGAGCTGTTTTTT

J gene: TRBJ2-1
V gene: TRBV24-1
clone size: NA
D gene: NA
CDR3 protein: CATSDSPPGRSYNEQFF
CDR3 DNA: TGTGCCACCAGTGATTCCCCCCCGGGCCGGTCCTACAATGAGCAGTTCTTC

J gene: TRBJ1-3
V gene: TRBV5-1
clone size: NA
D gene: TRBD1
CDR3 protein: CASSLGQGVPGNTIYF
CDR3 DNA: TGCGCCAGCAGCCTGGGACAGGGGGTCCCTGGAAACACCATATATTTT

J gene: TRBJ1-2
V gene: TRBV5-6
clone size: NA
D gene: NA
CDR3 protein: CASSDRGRRIRGYTF
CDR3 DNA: TGTGCCAGCAGCGATAGGGGACGGCGTATTCGCGGCTACACCTTC

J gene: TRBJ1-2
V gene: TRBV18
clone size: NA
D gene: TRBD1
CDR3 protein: CASSPDRIYGYTF
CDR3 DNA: TGTGCCAGCTCACCGGACAGGATATATGGCTACACCTTC

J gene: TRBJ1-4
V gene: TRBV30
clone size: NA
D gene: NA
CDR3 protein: CAWSPQKRQDNEKLFF
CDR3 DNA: TGTGCCTGGAGTCCCCAAAAGAGACAGGATAATGAAAAACTGTTTTTT

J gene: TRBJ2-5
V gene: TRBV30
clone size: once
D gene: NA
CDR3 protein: CAWSRVALTQEGTQYF
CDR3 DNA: TGTGCCTGGAGTAGGGTAGCTCTCACCCAAGAAGGGACCCAGTACTTC

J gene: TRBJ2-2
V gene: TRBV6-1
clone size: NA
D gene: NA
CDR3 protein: CASSLGPSTGELFF
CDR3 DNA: TGTGCCAGCAGTTTAGGGCCCTCCACCGGGGAGCTGTTTTTT

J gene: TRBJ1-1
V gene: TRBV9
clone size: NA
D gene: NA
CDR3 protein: CASSVEGGAGNTEAFF
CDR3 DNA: TGTGCCAGCAGCGTAGAGGGGGGAGCCGGGAACACTGAAGCTTTCTTT

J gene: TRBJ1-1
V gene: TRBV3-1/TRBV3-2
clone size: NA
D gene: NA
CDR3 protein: CASSQGQWGEAFF
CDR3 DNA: TGTGCCAGCAGCCAAGGACAGTGGGGTGAAGCTTTCTTT

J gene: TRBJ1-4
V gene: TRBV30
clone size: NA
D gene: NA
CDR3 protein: CAWSVLGGGEKLFF
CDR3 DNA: TGTGCCTGGAGTGTCTTGGGAGGAGGGGAAAAACTGTTTTTT

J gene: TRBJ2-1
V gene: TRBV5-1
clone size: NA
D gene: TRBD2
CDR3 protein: CASSSGTSGINEQFF
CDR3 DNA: TGCGCCAGCAGCTCCGGGACTAGCGGAATAAATGAGCAGTTCTTC

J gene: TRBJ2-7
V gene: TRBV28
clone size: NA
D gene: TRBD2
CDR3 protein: CASSIGTSDYEQYF
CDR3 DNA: TGTGCCAGCAGTATTGGGACTAGCGACTACGAGCAGTACTTC

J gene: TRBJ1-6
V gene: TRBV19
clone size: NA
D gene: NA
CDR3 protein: CASSIQSTAGNSPLHF
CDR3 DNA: TGTGCCAGTAGTATCCAGTCAACAGCTGGGAATTCACCCCTCCACTTT

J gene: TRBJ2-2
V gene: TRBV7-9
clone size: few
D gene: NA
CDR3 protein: CASSPTAWGELFF
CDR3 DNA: TGTGCCAGCAGCCCGACTGCGTGGGGGGAGCTGTTTTTT

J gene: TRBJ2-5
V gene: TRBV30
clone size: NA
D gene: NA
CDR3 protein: CAWSVRGTQYF
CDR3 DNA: TGTGCCTGGAGTGTACGGGGGACCCAGTACTTC

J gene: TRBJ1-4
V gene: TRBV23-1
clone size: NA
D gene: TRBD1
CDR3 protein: CASSQPCGQGVEKLFF
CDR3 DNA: TGCGCCAGCAGTCAACCGTGTGGGCAGGGGGTTGAAAAACTGTTTTTT

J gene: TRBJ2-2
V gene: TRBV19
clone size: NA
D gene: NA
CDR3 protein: CASKGTSNTGELFF
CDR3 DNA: TGTGCCAGTAAGGGGACGTCGAACACCGGGGAGCTGTTTTTT

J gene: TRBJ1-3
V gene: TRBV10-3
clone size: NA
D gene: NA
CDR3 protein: CAISDGGSSGNTIYF
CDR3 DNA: TGTGCCATCAGTGACGGCGGAAGCTCTGGAAACACCATATATTTT

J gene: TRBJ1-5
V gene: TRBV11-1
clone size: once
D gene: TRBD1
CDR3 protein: CASSLTGEGPQHF
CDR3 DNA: TGTGCCAGCAGCCTGACAGGGGAGGGTCCCCAGCATTTT